This TCR beta chain stems from a study of blood T cell repertoires in COVID-19. Study at large: Sites across the United States, Italy and Spain contributed samples from acute and convalescent COVID-19. In each case, the material was cDNA or gDNA derived from T cells, B-cell-depleted T cells, or PBMCs.

This clone turned up a few times. CDR1 and CDR2 (germline): WSHSY, SAAADI. V was shortened by 4 bases and J by 2 bases, with 9 bases between the two germline ends. CDR3 length equals 13 residues. Under the authors' procedure: Reference gene primer amplification yielded estimated nucleated cell counts. Clones were read by immunoSEQ multiplex PCR, and TCRdb kept only the in-frame ones, dropping some. For V, J and clone size, that table is used; D and trimming come from the DNA. The table lists more than 150,000 clones, around nine tenths of them singletons, with 0.85% to 0.95% in the top ten. J is TRBJ2-7 and V is TRBV10-2; the D gene is possibly TRBD1 (6 bases). The sequenced material came from peripheral blood. The clonotype comes from a woman aged 18-29 years who had recovered from COVID-19. CDR3 DNA: TGCGCCAGCAGTGTCAGGGGACCCTACGAGCAGTACGTC. Protein sequence: CASSVRGPYEQYV.